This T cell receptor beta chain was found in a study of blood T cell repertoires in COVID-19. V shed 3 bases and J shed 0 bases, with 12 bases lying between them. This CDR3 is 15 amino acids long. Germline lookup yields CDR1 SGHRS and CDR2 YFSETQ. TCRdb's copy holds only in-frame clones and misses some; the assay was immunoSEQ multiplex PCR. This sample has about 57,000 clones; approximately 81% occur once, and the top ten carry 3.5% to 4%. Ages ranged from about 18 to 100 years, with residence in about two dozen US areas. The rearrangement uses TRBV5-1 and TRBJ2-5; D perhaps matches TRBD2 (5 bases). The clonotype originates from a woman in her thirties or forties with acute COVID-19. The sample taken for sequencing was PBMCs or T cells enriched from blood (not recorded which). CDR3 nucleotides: TGCGCCAGCAGCTACCGGACGGGGTACCAAGAGACCCAGTACTTC. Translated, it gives CASSYRTGYQETQYF.